The entry below describes one TCR beta chain. The sample originates from a study of T cell repertoires in cytomegalovirus infection. Study overall: Public TCR beta signatures marked donors with CMV infection and the matching HLA.

Germline CDR1 reads KGHSH; CDR2 reads LQKENI. CDR3 size: 13 residues. V lost 8 bases and J 0 bases, leaving 10 bases between the germline ends. TCRdb re-called the reads with MiXCR, one entry per CDR3 protein. The sample yields 450,000 to 600,000 distinct CDR3 sequences, around 11% seen once. This receptor was taken from a human donor in good health (CMV status not recorded). Some clones in this sample may be carry-over from other donors' samples. Sequenced: PBMCs. The V and J genes are TRBV18 and TRBJ2-5; TRBD2 is a possible D gene (5 bases). In DNA form, the CDR3 reads TGTGCCAGCCGCGAGGGCCACCAAGAGACCCAGTACTTC. It is translated as CASREGHQETQYF.